This TCR beta chain was profiled in a study of blood T cell repertoires in COVID-19. Across the study: Italy, Spain and the United States were the sources of the convalescent and acute COVID-19 samples. The analysed material was cDNA or gDNA that came from T cells, B-cell-depleted T cells, or PBMCs.

Per the germline V gene, CDR1 is SGHRS and CDR2 is YFSETQ. This CDR3 has 19 amino acids. The V segment lost 0 bases and the J segment 0 bases; nucleotides outside the gene matches: 14. Per the study methods: Estimation of nucleated cell counts was performed using reference gene primer amplification. Assay: immunoSEQ multiplex PCR; the TCRdb copy retains only in-frame clones and omits some. V and J calls and clone size are given by that table; D and trimming were obtained from the DNA. The sample consists of around 350,000 clones, more than 85% of them appearing once. This TCR was sampled from a human donor in a cohort sampled during active COVID-19. V gene TRBV5-1 combines with J gene TRBJ1-2; 7 positions match TRBD1. Sequencing used peripheral blood. CDR3 in DNA: TGCGCCAGCAGCTTGGAAAATGGGGACAGATCCTCCACTAACTATGGCTACACCTTC. It yields the protein CASSLENGDRSSTNYGYTF. The complete variable domain, with remaining parts taken from reference TRBV5-1 and TRBJ1-2, reads KAGVTQTPRYLIKTRGQQVTLSCSPISGHRSVSWYQQTPGQGLQFLFEYFSETQRNKGNFPGRFSGRQFSNSRSEMNVSTLELGDSALYLCASSLENGDRSSTNYGYTFGSGTRLTVV.